These T cell receptor beta chains were read from a single sample in a study of blood T cell repertoires in COVID-19. Sequenced by immunoSEQ multiplex PCR; TCRdb stores in-frame clones only, minus some. The data show about 210,000 clones, under 90% seen once. Sequencing was carried out using peripheral blood. These receptor sequences come from a middle-aged woman with active or convalescent COVID-19. Each CDR3 is given with its conserved first and last residue. The D gene is left open where the match is weak. Not every row has a clone size; where given, it reads once, few, many or a size class.

j_call | v_call | clone_size | d_call | cdr3_aa | cdr3_nt
TRBJ2-1 | TRBV2 | - | TRBD2 | CASRPGLAGGPYEQFF | TGTGCCAGCAGGCCGGGACTAGCGGGAGGGCCATATGAGCAGTTCTTC
TRBJ1-2 | TRBV20-1 | - | TRBD1 | CSASKPTGQGYTF | TGCAGTGCTAGTAAGCCGACAGGGCAAGGCTACACCTTC
TRBJ1-6 | TRBV9 | - | TRBD1 | CASSVAGQGFSPLHF | TGTGCCAGCAGCGTAGCGGGACAGGGGTTTTCACCCCTCCACTTT
TRBJ1-6 | TRBV4-2 | - | TRBD1 | CASSQVGTGLPLHF | TGTGCCAGCAGCCAAGTGGGGACAGGGCTACCCCTCCACTTT
TRBJ1-5 | TRBV19 | - | - | CASSMLSGSVSQPQHF | TGTGCCAGTAGTATGTTATCAGGTAGTGTGTCCCAGCCCCAGCATTTT
TRBJ2-1 | TRBV19 | - | TRBD2 | CASSPRTSGRATYNEQFF | TGTGCCAGTAGTCCGCGGACTAGCGGGAGGGCCACGTACAATGAGCAGTTCTTC
TRBJ1-3 | TRBV3-1/TRBV3-2 | - | - | CASSHNRDGNTIYF | TGTGCCAGCAGCCACAACAGGGATGGAAACACCATATATTTT
TRBJ2-7 | TRBV15 | few | - | CATSRERVYEQYF | TGTGCCACCAGCAGAGAGAGGGTGTACGAGCAGTACTTC
TRBJ2-7 | TRBV30 | - | - | CAWSALQAVGYEQYF | TGTGCCTGGAGTGCCCTACAGGCCGTCGGCTACGAGCAGTACTTC
TRBJ1-5 | TRBV11-2 | few | - | CASSLVDGGPQHF | TGTGCCAGCAGCTTAGTAGATGGGGGCCCCCAGCATTTT
TRBJ2-3 | TRBV30 | few | - | CAHKRGAGDTQYF | TGTGCCCACAAACGGGGGGCTGGAGATACGCAGTATTTT
TRBJ1-5 | TRBV19 | once | - | CASSFGTYQPQHF | TGTGCCAGTAGTTTCGGGACATATCAGCCCCAGCATTTT
TRBJ1-4 | TRBV7-9 | few | TRBD1 | CASKPGQGREKLFF | TGTGCCTCCAAACCGGGACAGGGGCGTGAAAAACTGTTTTTT
TRBJ2-5 | TRBV6-1 | - | - | CASSDPGTPTRETQYF | TGTGCCAGCAGTGACCCCGGGACACCTACCCGGGAGACCCAGTACTTC
TRBJ1-2 | TRBV7-2 | - | - | CASSLGVTGFYGYTF | TGTGCCAGCAGCTTAGGGGTCACAGGGTTCTATGGCTACACCTTC
TRBJ1-1 | TRBV5-4 | - | - | CASSSSMAANTEAFF | TGTGCCAGCAGCTCTAGTATGGCAGCGAACACTGAAGCTTTCTTT
TRBJ2-1 | TRBV5-4 | - | TRBD2 | CASSPTSGGNYNEQFF | TGTGCCAGCAGTCCTACTAGCGGGGGGAACTACAATGAGCAGTTCTTC
TRBJ2-3 | TRBV29-1 | - | TRBD2 | CSGRTSVSTDTQYF | TGCAGCGGTCGGACTAGCGTGAGCACAGATACGCAGTATTTT
TRBJ1-1 | TRBV28 | - | TRBD1 | CASDTGGTSRAFF | TGTGCCAGCGATACAGGGGGGACATCGCGAGCTTTCTTT
TRBJ1-1 | TRBV11-3 | - | - | CASSLTREAFF | TGTGCCAGCAGCTTGACGAGGGAAGCTTTCTTT
TRBJ2-1 | TRBV18 | once | TRBD2 | CASSQQALAGGEQFF | TGTGCCAGCTCACAACAGGCATTAGCGGGGGGTGAGCAGTTCTTC
TRBJ1-2 | TRBV28 | - | - | CASSFQSYGYTF | TGTGCCAGCAGTTTCCAATCCTATGGCTACACCTTC
TRBJ2-3 | TRBV15 | - | TRBD1 | CATSRSGQGSADTQYF | TGTGCCACCAGCAGGAGTGGACAGGGCTCCGCAGATACGCAGTATTTT
TRBJ1-3 | TRBV29-1 | - | - | CSVVRQGKSGNTIYF | TGCAGCGTTGTTAGGCAGGGCAAGTCTGGAAACACCATATATTTT
TRBJ2-7 | TRBV20-1 | - | TRBD2 | CSASSSGGTGSYEQYF | TGCAGTGCTAGTTCTAGCGGGGGGACCGGGAGCTACGAGCAGTACTTC
TRBJ2-2 | TRBV9 | - | - | CASSVVGLNTGELFF | TGTGCCAGCAGCGTAGTTGGCCTTAACACCGGGGAGCTGTTTTTT